This paragraph reports one T cell receptor (beta chain). Its cognate antigen is unknown. The data originate from a study of T cell repertoires in cytomegalovirus infection. Whole-study context: The public TCR beta signatures pointed to both CMV infection and matching HLA type.

A single record per CDR3 protein comes from TCRdb applying MiXCR to the reads. The sample carries approximately 140,000 distinct CDR3 sequences, under 30% recorded once. Study-wide points: Frequencies of public TCR beta families were cumulated, and this identified carriers of CMV plus the relevant HLA. HLA-C-restricted, CMV-specific TCR beta clonotypes were dominant ex vivo.

Germline values: CDR1 DFQATT, CDR2 SNEGSKA (reference sequence). Deletions cut 0 bases from V and 8 bases from J, with 16 bases between. The CDR3 is made up of 14 amino acids. The receptor was derived from a human donor in good health (CMV status not recorded). Some clones in this sample may be carry-over from other donors' samples. V usage is TRBV20-1 and J usage is TRBJ1-1, with D tentatively TRBD1 (6 bases). The sample consisted of PBMCs, sequenced either directly or after in vitro stimulation (not recorded which). In DNA, the CDR3 is TGCAGTGCTAGAGATCCCTTGACCGGGACAGAAGCTTTCTTT. Its translation is CSARDPLTGTEAFF.